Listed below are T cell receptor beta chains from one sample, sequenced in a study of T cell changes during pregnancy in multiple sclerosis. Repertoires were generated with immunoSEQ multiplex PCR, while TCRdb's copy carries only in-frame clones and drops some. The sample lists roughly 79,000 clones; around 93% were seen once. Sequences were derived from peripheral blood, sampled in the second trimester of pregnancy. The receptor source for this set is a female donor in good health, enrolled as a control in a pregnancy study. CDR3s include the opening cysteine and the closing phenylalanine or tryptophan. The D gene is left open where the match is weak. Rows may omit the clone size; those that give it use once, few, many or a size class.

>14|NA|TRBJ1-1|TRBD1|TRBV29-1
CSVVGQGMNTEAFF
TGCAGCGTTGTCGGACAGGGTATGAACACTGAAGCTTTCTTT
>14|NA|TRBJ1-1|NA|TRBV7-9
CASSPRGAQDRAFF
TGTGCCAGCAGCCCACGGGGGGCCCAAGATAGAGCTTTCTTT
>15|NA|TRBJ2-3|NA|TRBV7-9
CASSPILGGTDTQYF
TGTGCCAGCAGCCCCATCTTGGGCGGCACAGATACGCAGTATTTT
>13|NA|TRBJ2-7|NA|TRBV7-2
CASSPDRFYEQYF
TGTGCCAGCAGCCCCGACAGATTCTACGAGCAGTACTTC
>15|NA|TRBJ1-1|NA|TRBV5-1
CASSLTATQGVEAFF
TGCGCCAGCAGCTTAACAGCTACGCAAGGGGTTGAAGCTTTCTTT
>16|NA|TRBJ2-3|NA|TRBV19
CASSIGNIVVTDTQYF
TGTGCCAGTAGTATAGGAAATATAGTTGTCACAGATACGCAGTATTTT
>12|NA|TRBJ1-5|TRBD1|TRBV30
CAWSEGGQPQHF
TGTGCCTGGAGTGAAGGGGGCCAGCCCCAGCATTTT
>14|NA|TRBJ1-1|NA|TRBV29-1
CSVEVAGIDTEAFF
TGCAGCGTTGAGGTAGCAGGGATTGACACTGAAGCTTTCTTT
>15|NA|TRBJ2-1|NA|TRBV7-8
CASRMGLGSYNEQFF
TGTGCCAGCAGGATGGGACTTGGCTCCTACAATGAGCAGTTCTTC
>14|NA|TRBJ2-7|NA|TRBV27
CASSRGGPSYEQYF
TGTGCCAGCAGTCGAGGAGGGCCCTCCTACGAGCAGTACTTC
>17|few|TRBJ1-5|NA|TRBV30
CAWSLALDSYSNQPQHF
TGTGCCTGGAGTCTCGCCCTGGACAGCTATAGCAATCAGCCCCAGCATTTT
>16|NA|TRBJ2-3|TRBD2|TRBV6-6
CASSWGLAGGTDTQYF
TGTGCCAGCAGCTGGGGACTAGCGGGGGGAACAGATACGCAGTATTTT
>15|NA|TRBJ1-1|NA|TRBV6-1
CASSETGRPNTEAFF
TGTGCCAGCAGTGAAACCGGCAGGCCGAACACTGAAGCTTTCTTT
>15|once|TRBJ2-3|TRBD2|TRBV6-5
CASSSRGEGTDTQYF
TGTGCCAGCAGTTCTCGGGGGGAAGGCACAGATACGCAGTATTTT
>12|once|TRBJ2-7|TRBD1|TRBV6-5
CASAGGSYEQYF
TGTGCCAGCGCAGGGGGCTCCTACGAGCAGTACTTC
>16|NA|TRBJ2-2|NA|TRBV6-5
CASSYDRGANTGELFF
TGTGCCAGCAGTTACGATCGTGGGGCTAACACCGGGGAGCTGTTTTTT
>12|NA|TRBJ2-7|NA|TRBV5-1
CASSLEDNKQYF
TGCGCCAGCAGCTTGGAAGACAATAAGCAGTACTTC